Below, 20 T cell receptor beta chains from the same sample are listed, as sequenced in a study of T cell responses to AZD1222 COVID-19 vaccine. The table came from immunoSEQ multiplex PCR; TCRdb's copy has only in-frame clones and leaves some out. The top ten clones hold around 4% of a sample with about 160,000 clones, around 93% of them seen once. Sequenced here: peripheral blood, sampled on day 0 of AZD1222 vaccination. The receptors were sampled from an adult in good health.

CDR3 nucleotide sequence: TGTGCCAGCAGCCAATGGGGAGCAGGGGGGACTGAAGCTTTCTTT. Amino acid sequence: CASSQWGAGGTEAFF. The chain is built from TRBV3-1 (or the pseudogene TRBV3-2) and TRBJ1-1; 7 bases are a match to TRBD1. Trimming took 2 bases from V and 5 from J; bases not matched to a gene: 8. The CDR3 totals 15 residues. Germline V lookup: CDR1 LGHDT, CDR2 YNNKEL (reference sequence).

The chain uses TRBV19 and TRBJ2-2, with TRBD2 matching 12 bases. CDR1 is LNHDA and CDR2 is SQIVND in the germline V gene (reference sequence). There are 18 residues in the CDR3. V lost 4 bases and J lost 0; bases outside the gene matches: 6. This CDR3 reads CASSTATSGSANTGELFF. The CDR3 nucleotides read TGTGCCAGTAGTACCGCGACTAGCGGGAGCGCGAACACCGGGGAGCTGTTTTTT. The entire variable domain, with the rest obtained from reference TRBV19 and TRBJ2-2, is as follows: DGGITQSPKYLFRKEGQNVTLSCEQNLNHDAMYWYRQDPGQGLRLIYYSQIVNDFQKGDIAEGYSVSREKKESFPLTVTSAQKNPTAFYLCASSTATSGSANTGELFFGEGSRLTVL.

The CDR3 region is CASSPSPGLVRGEQYF. The CDR3 bases are TGCGCCAGCAGCCCCTCACCGGGACTAGTCCGTGGCGAGCAGTACTTC. V is TRBV5-1 and J is TRBJ2-7; 8 positions match TRBD2. This CDR3 region has 16 residues. V was clipped by 4 bases and J by 6 bases; unmatched bases: 15. Germline assignment: CDR1 SGHRS and CDR2 YFSETQ.

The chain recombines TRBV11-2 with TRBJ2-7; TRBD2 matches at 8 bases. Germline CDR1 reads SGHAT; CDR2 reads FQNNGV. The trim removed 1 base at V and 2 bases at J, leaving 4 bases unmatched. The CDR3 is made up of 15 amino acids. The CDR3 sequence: CASSLVGTRAYEQYF. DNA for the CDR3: TGTGCCAGCAGCTTAGTTGGGACTAGGGCCTACGAGCAGTACTTC.

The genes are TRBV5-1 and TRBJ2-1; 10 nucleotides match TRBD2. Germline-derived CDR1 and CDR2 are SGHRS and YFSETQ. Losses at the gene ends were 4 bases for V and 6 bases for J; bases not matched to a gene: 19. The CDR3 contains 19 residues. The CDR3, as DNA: TGCGCCAGCAGCCCCTTGGACAGCCTCGTAGCGGGAGGACTCAATGAGCAGTTCTTC. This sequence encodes CASSPLDSLVAGGLNEQFF. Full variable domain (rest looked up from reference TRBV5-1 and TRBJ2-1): KAGVTQTPRYLIKTRGQQVTLSCSPISGHRSVSWYQQTPGQGLQFLFEYFSETQRNKGNFPGRFSGRQFSNSRSEMNVSTLELGDSALYLCASSPLDSLVAGGLNEQFFGPGTRLTVL.

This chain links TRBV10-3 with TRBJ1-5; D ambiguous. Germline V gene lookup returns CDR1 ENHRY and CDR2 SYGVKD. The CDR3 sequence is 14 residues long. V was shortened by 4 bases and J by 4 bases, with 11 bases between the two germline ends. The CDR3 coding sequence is TGTGCCATCAGTGTGGAACACCTTAATCAGCCCCAGCATTTT. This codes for CAISVEHLNQPQHF.

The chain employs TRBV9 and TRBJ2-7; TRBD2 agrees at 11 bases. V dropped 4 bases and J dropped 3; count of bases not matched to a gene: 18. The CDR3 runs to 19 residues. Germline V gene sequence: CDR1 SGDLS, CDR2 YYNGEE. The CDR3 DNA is TGTGCCAGCAGCCCGGCACCGGGGGTGTCTAGCGGGAGGAACTACGAGCAGTACTTC. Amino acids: CASSPAPGVSSGRNYEQYF.

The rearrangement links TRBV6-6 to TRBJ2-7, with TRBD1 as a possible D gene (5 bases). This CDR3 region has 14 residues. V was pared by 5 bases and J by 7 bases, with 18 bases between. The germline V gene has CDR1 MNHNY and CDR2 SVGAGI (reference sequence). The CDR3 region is CASSPGLDTREQYF. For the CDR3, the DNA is TGTGCCAGCAGTCCAGGATTGGACACCCGGGAGCAGTACTTC.

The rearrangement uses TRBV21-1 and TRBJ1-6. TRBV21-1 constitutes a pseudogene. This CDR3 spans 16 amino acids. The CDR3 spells CASNGDSLYTNSPLHF. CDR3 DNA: TGTGCCAGCAACGGGGATAGCCTTTACACTAATTCACCCCTCCACTTT.

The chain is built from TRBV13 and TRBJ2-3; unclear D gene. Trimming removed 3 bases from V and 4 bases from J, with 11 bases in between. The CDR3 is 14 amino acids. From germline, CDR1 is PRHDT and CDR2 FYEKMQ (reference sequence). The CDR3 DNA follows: TGTGCCAGCAGCTTGATTCAGGCCCCAGATACGCAGTATTTT. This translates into CASSLIQAPDTQYF.

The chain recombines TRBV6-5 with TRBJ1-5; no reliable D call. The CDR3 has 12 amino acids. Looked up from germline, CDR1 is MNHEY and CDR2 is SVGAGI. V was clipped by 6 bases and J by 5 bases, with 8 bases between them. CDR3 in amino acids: CASRTFDQPQHF. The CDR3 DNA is TGTGCCAGCAGGACCTTTGATCAGCCCCAGCATTTT.

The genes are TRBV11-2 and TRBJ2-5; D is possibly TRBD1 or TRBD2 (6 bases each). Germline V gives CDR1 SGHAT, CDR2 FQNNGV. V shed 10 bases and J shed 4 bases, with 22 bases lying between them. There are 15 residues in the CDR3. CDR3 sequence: CATQLEGGLLETQYF. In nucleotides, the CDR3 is TGTGCCACCCAACTCGAGGGGGGACTGTTAGAGACCCAGTACTTC.

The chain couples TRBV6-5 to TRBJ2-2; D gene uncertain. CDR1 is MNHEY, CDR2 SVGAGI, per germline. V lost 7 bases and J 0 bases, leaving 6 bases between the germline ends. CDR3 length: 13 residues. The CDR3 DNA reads TGTGCCAGCAAGATTGCGAACACCGGGGAGCTGTTTTTT. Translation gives CASKIANTGELFF.

The CDR3 region is CASSPTPGTANEQFF. For the CDR3, the DNA is TGTGCCAGCAGCCCCACACCCGGGACTGCTAATGAGCAGTTCTTC. This chain joins TRBV7-3 and TRBJ2-1, with a tentative D call TRBD2 (6 bases). Trimming shortened V by 5 bases and J by 7 bases, and 18 bases separated the two germline ends. Germline CDR1 reads SGHTA; CDR2 reads FQGTGA. CDR3 size: 15 residues.

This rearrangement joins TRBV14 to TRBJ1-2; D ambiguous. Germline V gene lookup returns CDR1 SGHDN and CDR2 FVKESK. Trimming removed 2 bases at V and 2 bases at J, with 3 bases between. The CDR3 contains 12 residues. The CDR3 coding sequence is TGTGCCAGCAGCCAAAACAACTATGGCTACACCTTC. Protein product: CASSQNNYGYTF.

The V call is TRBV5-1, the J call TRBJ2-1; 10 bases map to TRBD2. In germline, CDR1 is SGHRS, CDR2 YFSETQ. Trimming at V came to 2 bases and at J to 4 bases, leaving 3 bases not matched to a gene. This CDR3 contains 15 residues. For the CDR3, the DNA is TGCGCCAGCAGCTTCAGGACTAGCGGATACAATGAGCAGTTCTTC. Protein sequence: CASSFRTSGYNEQFF.

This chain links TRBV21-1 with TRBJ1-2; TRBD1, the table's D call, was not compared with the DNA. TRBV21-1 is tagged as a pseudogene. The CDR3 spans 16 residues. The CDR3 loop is CASRQGDSAGDYGYTF. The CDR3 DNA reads TGTGCCAGCCGCCAGGGGGACAGCGCAGGTGACTATGGCTACACCTTC.

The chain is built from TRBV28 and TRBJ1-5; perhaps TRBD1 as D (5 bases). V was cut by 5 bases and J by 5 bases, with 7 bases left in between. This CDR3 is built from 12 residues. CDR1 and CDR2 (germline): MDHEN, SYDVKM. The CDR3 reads CASSGAYQPQHF. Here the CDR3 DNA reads TGTGCCAGCAGTGGGGCTTATCAGCCCCAGCATTTT.

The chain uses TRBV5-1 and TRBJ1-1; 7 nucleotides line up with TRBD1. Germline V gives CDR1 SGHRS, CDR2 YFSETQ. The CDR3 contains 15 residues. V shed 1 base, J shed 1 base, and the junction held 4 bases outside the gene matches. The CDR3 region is CASSLTGVANTEAFF. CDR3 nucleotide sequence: TGCGCCAGCAGCTTGACAGGGGTTGCGAACACTGAAGCTTTCTTT.

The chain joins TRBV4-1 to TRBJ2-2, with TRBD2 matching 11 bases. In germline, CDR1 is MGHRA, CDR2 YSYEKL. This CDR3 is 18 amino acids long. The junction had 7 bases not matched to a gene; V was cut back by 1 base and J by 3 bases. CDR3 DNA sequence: TGCGCCAGCAGCCAAGTTGGTAGCGGGAGGGCGTACACCGGGGAGCTGTTTTTT. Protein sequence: CASSQVGSGRAYTGELFF.